This T cell receptor beta chain was recorded in a study of early T cells in non-severe SARS-CoV-2 infection. Study information: Chains were unpaired, as sequencing was done on bulk RNA from unsorted whole blood.

The study's findings and limits: Anti-spike CD8 responses were favored by VDJdb matching, which missed private and CD4 specificities.

Individually, cDNA molecules had unique molecular identifiers attached to them. TCRdb re-called the 5' RACE reads with MiXCR, one entry per CDR3 protein. The sample yields tens of thousands of distinct CDR3 sequences, 4.5% to 5.5% seen once. Germline V CDR1 and CDR2: MNHEY, SVGEGT. With V trimmed by 0 bases and J by 4 bases, 5 bases remained unmatched. The CDR3 is 16 amino acids. At least ten counts were recorded for this clonotype. Its antigen remains unknown. The clonotype was recovered from an adult who was a healthcare worker with PCR-confirmed SARS-CoV-2 infection or an uninfected control (not recorded which). The J gene is TRBJ2-1, the V gene TRBV6-2 or TRBV6-3, with 8 bases that match TRBD2. Source material: whole blood. CDR3 sequence (DNA): TGTGCCAGCAGTTACTCGCTAGCGGGCGAGTACAATGAGCAGTTCTTC. It codes for CASSYSLAGEYNEQFF.